This T cell receptor beta chain emerged from a study of technical replicates of blood from several donors. Clones were sequenced by immunoSEQ multiplex PCR, and TCRdb holds only the in-frame ones, with some missing. The sample includes more than 90,000 clones, more than 90% of them seen just once. Germline V lookup: CDR1 SGHVS, CDR2 FNYEAQ. This CDR3 is built from 15 residues. V lost 1 base and J lost 8; bases outside the gene matches: 4. This clone has only one observation. The receptor was derived from a human donor in good health. The V and J genes are TRBV7-6 and TRBJ2-1; 11 bases fit TRBD2. What was sequenced was T cells isolated from PBMCs. For the CDR3, the DNA is TGTGCCAGCAGCTTAGAACTAGCGGGAGTCCATGAGCAGTTCTTC. Its translation: CASSLELAGVHEQFF. Using reference TRBV7-6 and TRBJ2-1 for the parts outside the CDR3, the full variable domain is GAGVSQSPRYKVTKRGQDVALRCDPISGHVSLYWYRQALGQGPEFLTYFNYEAQQDKSGLPNDRFSAERPEGSISTLTIQRTEQRDSAMYRCASSLELAGVHEQFFGPGTRLTVL.